The 16 T cell receptor beta chains presented below share a single source sample, sequenced in a study of blood T cells in healthy people across ages. Sample-barcoded 5' priming and a J-beta primer mix drove a second PCR of roughly 7 to 11 cycles. TCRdb itself ran the 5' RACE reads through MiXCR, one entry per CDR3 protein. The data show about a million distinct CDR3 sequences, just over 50% seen once. The sample was blood. The receptors originated from a woman aged 55-69 years in good health.

This chain joins TRBV28 and TRBJ1-5, with D possibly being TRBD1 (6 bases). Trimming removed 6 bases from V and 6 bases from J, with 15 bases in between. This CDR3 has 14 residues. CDR1 is MDHEN, CDR2 SYDVKM, per germline. The CDR3: CASSLRGGGQPQHF. The CDR3 nucleotides are TGTGCCAGCAGCCTTCGGGGGGGCGGTCAGCCCCAGCATTTT. Filled out from reference TRBV28 and TRBJ1-5, the complete variable domain reads DVKVTQSSRYLVKRTGEKVFLECVQDMDHENMFWYRQDPGLGLRLIYFSYDVKMKEKGDIPEGYSVSREKKERFSLILESASTNQTSMYLCASSLRGGGQPQHFGDGTRLSIL.

The chain employs TRBV18 and TRBJ2-1; 8 bases align to TRBD1. The J call is doubtful: the DNA matches TRBJ2-7 better. Germline CDR1 is KGHSH and CDR2 is LQKENI. CDR3 length: 14 amino acids. CDR3 region: CASSPTTGGGEQYF. The CDR3 nucleotides read TGTGCCAGCTCACCAACTACAGGGGGAGGCGAGCAGTACTTC.

The J gene is TRBJ2-3, the V gene TRBV5-6; D not certain. Germline V CDR1 and CDR2: SGHDT, YYEEEE. The germline V and J ends were trimmed by 4 bases and 10 bases, with 10 bases remaining between them. This CDR3 is built from 11 residues. In DNA form, the CDR3 reads TGTGCCAGCAGCCGGAATTTAGCGCAGTATTTT. Encoded protein: CASSRNLAQYF.

V and J are TRBV6-5 and TRBJ2-1, with TRBD2 matching over 9 bases. The better agreement between TRBJ2-7 and the DNA end casts doubt on the J call. Germline V gene lookup returns CDR1 MNHEY and CDR2 SVGAGI. This CDR3 has 16 residues. The CDR3 spells CASGPLAGRVSNEQYF. The CDR3 DNA is TGTGCCAGCGGACCCCTAGCGGGACGGGTTAGCAATGAGCAGTACTTC.

The chain uses TRBV7-2 and TRBJ1-2, with 7 bases aligning to TRBD1. Trimming at V came to 4 bases and at J to 4 bases, leaving 9 bases not matched to a gene. Germline V lookup: CDR1 SGHTA, CDR2 FQGNSA. The CDR3 covers 15 residues. The CDR3 coding sequence is TGTGCCAGCAGCTCTTACAGGGGCACATCCTATGGCTACACCTTC. Its protein is CASSSYRGTSYGYTF.

The gene calls are TRBV20-1 and TRBJ2-7; D is uncertain. Germline values: CDR1 DFQATT, CDR2 SNEGSKA (reference sequence). Deletions cut 3 bases from V and 2 bases from J, with 5 bases between. The CDR3 has 11 residues. CDR3 amino acids: CSASDTYEQYF. For the CDR3, the DNA is TGCAGTGCTAGCGATACCTACGAGCAGTACTTC.

This clonotype was observed at least ten times. The rearrangement joins TRBV2 to TRBJ1-6; unclear D gene. CDR3 length: 11 amino acids. In germline, CDR1 is SNHLY, CDR2 FYNNEI. The V gene lost 2 bases and the J gene lost 11 bases, with 4 bases spanning the gap. The CDR3 loop reads CASSEIPPLHF. The DNA for the CDR3 is TGTGCCAGCAGTGAAATCCCACCCCTCCACTTT.

J is TRBJ1-1 and V is TRBV20-1; the D is unclear. V shed 6 bases and J shed 1 base, with 9 bases lying between them. The CDR3 sequence is 12 residues long. The germline V gene has CDR1 DFQATT and CDR2 SNEGSKA (reference sequence). The CDR3 loop is CSAQRANTEAFF. Written as DNA, the CDR3 is TGCAGTGCCCAGCGGGCGAACACTGAAGCTTTCTTT.

V usage is TRBV7-2 and J usage is TRBJ2-7; tentatively, D is TRBD1 (6 bases). Germline lookup yields CDR1 SGHTA and CDR2 FQGNSA. Deletions cut 3 bases from V and 3 bases from J, with 15 bases between. The CDR3 is made up of 15 amino acids. CDR3 sequence: CASSLEAGAHYEQYF. As DNA, the CDR3 is TGTGCCAGCAGCTTGGAGGCAGGGGCGCACTACGAGCAGTACTTC.

The chain is built from TRBV20-1 and TRBJ2-7; 10 bases are shared with TRBD2. V lost 6 bases and J lost 4; bases outside the gene matches: 12. Germline V CDR1 and CDR2: DFQATT, SNEGSKA (reference sequence). This CDR3 has 15 amino acids. CDR3 sequence: CSAPSAGGLTYEQYF. The CDR3 bases are TGCAGTGCCCCCTCAGCGGGAGGGCTTACTTACGAGCAGTACTTC.

The chain employs TRBV4-1 and TRBJ2-7, with 7 bases that match TRBD1. The CDR3 totals 17 residues. Germline V CDR1 and CDR2: MGHRA, YSYEKL. The V segment lost 4 bases and the J segment 2 bases; nucleotides outside the gene matches: 14. In DNA form, the CDR3 reads TGCGCCAGCAGCCGACAAACGGGGACAGACTCAACCTACGAGCAGTACTTC. This translates into CASSRQTGTDSTYEQYF.

The chain uses TRBV9 and TRBJ1-5; TRBD1 aligns across 7 bases. Germline V CDR1 and CDR2: SGDLS, YYNGEE. After removal of 3 bases from V and 5 bases from J, the junction contained 5 bases not matched to a gene. CDR3 length: 14 residues. The CDR3, as DNA: TGTGCCAGCAGCGCCGGGACAGAAGATCAGCCCCAGCATTTT. Protein: CASSAGTEDQPQHF.

The rearrangement uses TRBV14 and TRBJ1-6; 10 bases are shared with TRBD1. J gave up 11 bases and V 4 bases, and 5 bases lay outside the gene matches. The CDR3 spans 14 residues. The germline CDR1 and CDR2 sequences are SGHDN and FVKESK. The CDR3 sequence is CASSRTGGIAPLHF. The CDR3 DNA reads TGTGCCAGCAGCCGGACAGGGGGTATTGCACCCCTCCACTTT. Full variable domain (remainder filled in from reference TRBV14 and TRBJ1-6): EAGVTQFPSHSVIEKGQTVTLRCDPISGHDNLYWYRRVMGKEIKFLLHFVKESKQDESGMPNNRFLAERTGGTYSTLKVQPAELEDSGVYFCASSRTGGIAPLHFGNGTRLTVT.

This clonotype was seen a few times. The chain is built from TRBV7-8 and TRBJ2-3; D ambiguous. The V gene's germline CDR1 is SGHVS and CDR2 FQNEAQ. V was pared by 3 bases and J by 0 bases, with 7 bases between. The CDR3 length is 14 residues. The CDR3 coding sequence is TGTGCCAGCAGCTTTACTACGAGCACAGATACGCAGTATTTT. It codes for CASSFTTSTDTQYF.

V gene TRBV28 combines with J gene TRBJ2-3; the D is unclear. Trimming took 3 bases from V and 2 from J, leaving 15 bases between them. Germline CDR1 is MDHEN and CDR2 is SYDVKM. This CDR3 has 16 amino acids. The CDR3 DNA is TGTGCCAGCAGTTTTACGAAGGCACAGATCACAGATACGCAGTATTTT. This translates into CASSFTKAQITDTQYF. Full variable domain (remainder filled in from reference TRBV28 and TRBJ2-3): DVKVTQSSRYLVKRTGEKVFLECVQDMDHENMFWYRQDPGLGLRLIYFSYDVKMKEKGDIPEGYSVSREKKERFSLILESASTNQTSMYLCASSFTKAQITDTQYFGPGTRLTVL.

This clonotype has just a few counts. The chain combines TRBV10-3 with TRBJ2-5; the match to TRBD2 covers 8 bases. With 2 bases clipped from V and 12 bases from J, the junction kept 8 bases outside the gene matches. The CDR3 length is 13 residues. Germline V gene lookup returns CDR1 ENHRY and CDR2 SYGVKD. CDR3 loop: CAISEREGPLEYF. CDR3 coding DNA: TGTGCCATCAGTGAGCGGGAGGGTCCTCTAGAGTACTTC.